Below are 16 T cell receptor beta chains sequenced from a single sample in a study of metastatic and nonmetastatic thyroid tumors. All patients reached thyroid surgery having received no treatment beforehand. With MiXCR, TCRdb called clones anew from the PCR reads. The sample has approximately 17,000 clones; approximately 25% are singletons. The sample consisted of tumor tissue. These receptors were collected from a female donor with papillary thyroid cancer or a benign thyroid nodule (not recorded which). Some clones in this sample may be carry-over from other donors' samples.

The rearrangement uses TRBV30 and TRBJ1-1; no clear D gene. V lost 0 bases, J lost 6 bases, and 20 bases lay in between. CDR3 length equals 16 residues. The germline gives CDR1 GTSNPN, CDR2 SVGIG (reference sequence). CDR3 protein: CAWSVVDGRRAAEAFF. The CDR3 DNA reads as TGTGCCTGGAGTGTGGTCGACGGCAGGAGGGCGGCTGAAGCTTTCTTT.

Here the CDR3 DNA reads TGTGCCAGCAGTTTATTGGGACAGGGACTTGAGCAGTTCTTC. It codes for CASSLLGQGLEQFF. V is TRBV28 and J is TRBJ2-1, with 9 positions matching TRBD1. V shed 1 base and J 9 bases; nucleotides not matched to a gene: 4. There are 14 residues in the CDR3. Germline values: CDR1 MDHEN, CDR2 SYDVKM.

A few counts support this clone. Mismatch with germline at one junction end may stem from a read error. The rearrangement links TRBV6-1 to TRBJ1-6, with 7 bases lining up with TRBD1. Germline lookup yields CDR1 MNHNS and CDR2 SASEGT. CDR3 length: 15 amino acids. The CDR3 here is CASSERGTVLSPLRF. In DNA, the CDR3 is TGTGCCAGCAGTGAACGTGGGACAGTACTGTCACCCCTCCGCTTT.

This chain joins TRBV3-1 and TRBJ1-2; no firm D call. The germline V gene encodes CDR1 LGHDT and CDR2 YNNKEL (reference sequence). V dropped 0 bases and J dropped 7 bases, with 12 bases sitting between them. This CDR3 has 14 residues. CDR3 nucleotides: TGTGCCAGCAGCCAAGAGTCCTCAAGCTGTGGCTACACCTTC. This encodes CASSQESSSCGYTF.

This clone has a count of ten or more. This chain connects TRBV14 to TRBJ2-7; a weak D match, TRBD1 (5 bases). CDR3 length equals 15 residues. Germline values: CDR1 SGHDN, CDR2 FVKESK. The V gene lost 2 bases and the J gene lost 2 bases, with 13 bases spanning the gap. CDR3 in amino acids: CASSQRQGLTYEQYF. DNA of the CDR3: TGTGCCAGCAGCCAACGGCAGGGCCTCACCTACGAGCAGTACTTC.

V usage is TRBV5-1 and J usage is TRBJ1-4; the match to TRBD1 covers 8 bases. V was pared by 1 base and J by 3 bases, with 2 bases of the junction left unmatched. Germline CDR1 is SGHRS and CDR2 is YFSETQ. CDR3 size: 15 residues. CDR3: CASSLLTGANEKLFF. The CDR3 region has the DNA TGCGCCAGCAGCTTGTTGACAGGGGCTAATGAAAAACTGTTTTTT.

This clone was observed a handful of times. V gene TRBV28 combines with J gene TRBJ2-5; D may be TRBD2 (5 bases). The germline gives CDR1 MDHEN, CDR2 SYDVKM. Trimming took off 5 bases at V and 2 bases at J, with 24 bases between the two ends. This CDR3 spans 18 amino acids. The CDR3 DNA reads TGTGCCAGCAGTCCTAACCGGCCAGCGGTGGTGCCTCAAGAGACCCAGTACTTC. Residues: CASSPNRPAVVPQETQYF.

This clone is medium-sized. The CDR3 loop is CASSEAAFTQYF. CDR3 DNA: TGTGCCAGCAGTGAAGCAGCATTTACGCAGTATTTT. The chain recombines TRBV6-1 with TRBJ2-3; D is ambiguous. Germline CDR1 MNHNS, CDR2 SASEGT. This CDR3 is built from 12 residues. V was clipped by 0 bases and J by 8 bases, with 6 bases between them.

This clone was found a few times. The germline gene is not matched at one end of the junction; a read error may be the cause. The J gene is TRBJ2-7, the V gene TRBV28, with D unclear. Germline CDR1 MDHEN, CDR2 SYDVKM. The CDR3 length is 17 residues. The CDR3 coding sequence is TGTGCCAGCAGCTTATATGGGATGGTGCATGACCTCTACGGGCAGTACTTC. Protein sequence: CASSLYGMVHDLYGQYF.

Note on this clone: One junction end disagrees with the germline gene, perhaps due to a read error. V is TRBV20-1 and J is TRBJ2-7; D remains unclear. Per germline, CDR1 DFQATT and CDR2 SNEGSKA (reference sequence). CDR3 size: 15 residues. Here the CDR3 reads CSAGVVSSYLYEHYF. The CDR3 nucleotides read TGCAGTGCCGGCGTCGTGTCCAGCTACCTCTACGAGCATTACTTC.

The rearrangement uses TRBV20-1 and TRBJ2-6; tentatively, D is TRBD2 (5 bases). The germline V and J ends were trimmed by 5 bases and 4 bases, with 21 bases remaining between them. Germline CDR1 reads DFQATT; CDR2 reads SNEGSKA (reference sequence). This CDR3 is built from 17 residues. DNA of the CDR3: TGCAGTGCTTCCCCACCCGCGCGAGGGTCCGGGGCCAACGTCCTGACTTTC. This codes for CSASPPARGSGANVLTF.

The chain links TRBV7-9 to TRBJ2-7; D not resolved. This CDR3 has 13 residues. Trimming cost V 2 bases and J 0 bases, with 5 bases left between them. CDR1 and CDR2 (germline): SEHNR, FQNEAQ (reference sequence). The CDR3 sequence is CASSLTSSYEQYF. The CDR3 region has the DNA TGTGCCAGCAGCTTAACGAGCTCCTACGAGCAGTACTTC.

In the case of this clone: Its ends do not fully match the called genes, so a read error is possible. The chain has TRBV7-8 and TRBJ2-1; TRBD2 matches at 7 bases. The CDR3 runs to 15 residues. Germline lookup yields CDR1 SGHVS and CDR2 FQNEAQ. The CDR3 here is CASSYSGPSHNEQFF. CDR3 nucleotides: TGTGCCAGCAGCTATAGCGGGCCCTCCCACAATGAGCAGTTCTTC.

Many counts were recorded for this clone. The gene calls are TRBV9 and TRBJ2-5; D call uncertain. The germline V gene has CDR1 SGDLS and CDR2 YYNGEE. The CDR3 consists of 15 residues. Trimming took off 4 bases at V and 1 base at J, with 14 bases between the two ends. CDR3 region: CASSPEIRFQETQYF. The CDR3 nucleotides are TGTGCCAGCAGCCCGGAGATACGGTTCCAAGAGACCCAGTACTTC. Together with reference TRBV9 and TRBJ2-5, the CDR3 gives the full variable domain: DSGVTQTPKHLITATGQRVTLRCSPRSGDLSVYWYQQSLDQGLQFLIQYYNGEERAKGNILERFSAQQFPDLHSELNLSSLELGDSALYFCASSPEIRFQETQYFGPGTRLLVL.

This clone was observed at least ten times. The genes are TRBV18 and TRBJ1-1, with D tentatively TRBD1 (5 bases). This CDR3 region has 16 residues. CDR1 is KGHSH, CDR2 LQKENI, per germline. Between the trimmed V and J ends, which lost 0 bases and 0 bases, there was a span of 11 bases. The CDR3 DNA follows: TGTGCCAGCTCACCACCGAGCAGGGACTTGAACACTGAAGCTTTCTTT. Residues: CASSPPSRDLNTEAFF.

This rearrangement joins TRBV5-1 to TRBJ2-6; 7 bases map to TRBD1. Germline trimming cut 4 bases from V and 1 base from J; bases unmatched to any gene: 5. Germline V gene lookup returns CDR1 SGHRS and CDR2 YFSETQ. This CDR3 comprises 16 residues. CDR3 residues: CASSRSTGSGANVLTF. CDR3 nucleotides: TGCGCCAGCAGCAGGTCGACAGGGTCTGGGGCCAACGTCCTGACTTTC.